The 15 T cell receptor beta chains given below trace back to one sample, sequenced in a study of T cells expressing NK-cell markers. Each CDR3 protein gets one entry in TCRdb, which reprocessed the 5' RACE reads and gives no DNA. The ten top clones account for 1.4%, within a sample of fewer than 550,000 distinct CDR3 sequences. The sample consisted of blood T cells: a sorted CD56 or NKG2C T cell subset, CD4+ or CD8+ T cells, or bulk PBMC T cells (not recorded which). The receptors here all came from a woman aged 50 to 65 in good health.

CDR3 residues: CAWSRRELAGPSTDTQYF. The gene calls are TRBV30 and TRBJ2-3; TCRdb's D gene call, TRBD2, goes unchecked for lack of DNA. Germline V gives CDR1 GTSNPN, CDR2 SVGIG (reference sequence). The CDR3 length is 18 residues. Full variable domain (rest looked up from reference TRBV30 and TRBJ2-3): SQTIHQWPATLVQPVGSPLSLECTVEGTSNPNLYWYRQAAGRGLQLLFYSVGIGQISSEVPQNLSASRPQDRQFILSSKKLLLSDSGFYLCAWSRRELAGPSTDTQYFGPGTRLTVL.

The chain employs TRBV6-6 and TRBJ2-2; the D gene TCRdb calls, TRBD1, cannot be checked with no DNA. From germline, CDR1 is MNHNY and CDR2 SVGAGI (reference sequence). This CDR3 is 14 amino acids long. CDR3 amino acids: CASSYGAGTGELFF.

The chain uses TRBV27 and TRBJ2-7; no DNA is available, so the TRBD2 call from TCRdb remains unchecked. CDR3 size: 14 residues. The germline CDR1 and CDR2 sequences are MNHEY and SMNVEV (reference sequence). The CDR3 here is CASRAWPSHYEQYF.

CDR3 loop: CASSQVRSPTDTQYF. The genes are TRBV4-1 and TRBJ2-3. The length of the CDR3 is 15 residues. CDR1 and CDR2 (germline): MGHRA, YSYEKL.

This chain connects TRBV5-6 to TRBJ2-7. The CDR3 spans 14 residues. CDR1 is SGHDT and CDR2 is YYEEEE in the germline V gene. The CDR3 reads CASSLGGVTYEQYF.

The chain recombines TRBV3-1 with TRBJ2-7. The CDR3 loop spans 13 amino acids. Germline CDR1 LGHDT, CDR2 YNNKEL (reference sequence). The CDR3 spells CASSQDQTSKQYF.

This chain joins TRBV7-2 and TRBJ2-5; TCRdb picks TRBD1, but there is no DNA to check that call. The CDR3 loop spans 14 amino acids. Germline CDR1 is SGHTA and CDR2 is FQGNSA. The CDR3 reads CASNLRVLEETQYF.

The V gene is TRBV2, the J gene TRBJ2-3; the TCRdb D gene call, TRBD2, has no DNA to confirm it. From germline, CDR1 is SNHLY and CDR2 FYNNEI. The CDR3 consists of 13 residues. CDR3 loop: CASRGTRTDTQYF. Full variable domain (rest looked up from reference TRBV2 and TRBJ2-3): EPEVTQTPSHQVTQMGQEVILRCVPISNHLYFYWYRQILGQKVEFLVSFYNNEISEKSEIFDDQFSVERPDGSNFTLKIRSTKLEDSAMYFCASRGTRTDTQYFGPGTRLTVL.

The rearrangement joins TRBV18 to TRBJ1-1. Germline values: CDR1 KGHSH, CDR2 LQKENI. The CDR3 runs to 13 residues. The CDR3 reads CASSEKWNTEAFF.

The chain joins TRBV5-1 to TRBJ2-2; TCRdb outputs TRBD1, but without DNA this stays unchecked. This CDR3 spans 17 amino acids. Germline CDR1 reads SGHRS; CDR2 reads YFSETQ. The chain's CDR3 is CASSHNRGATSSGELFF.

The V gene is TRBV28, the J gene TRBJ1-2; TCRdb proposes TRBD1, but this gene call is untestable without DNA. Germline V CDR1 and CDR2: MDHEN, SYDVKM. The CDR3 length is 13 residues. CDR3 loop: CASSLADREGYTF.

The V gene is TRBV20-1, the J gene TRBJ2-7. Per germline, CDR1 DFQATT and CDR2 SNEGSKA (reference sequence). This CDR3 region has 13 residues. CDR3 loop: CSARPMLEYEQYF.

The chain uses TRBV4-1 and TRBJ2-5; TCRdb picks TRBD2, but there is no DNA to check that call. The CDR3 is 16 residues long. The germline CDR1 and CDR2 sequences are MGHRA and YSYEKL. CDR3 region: CASSQGRLRDQETQYF.

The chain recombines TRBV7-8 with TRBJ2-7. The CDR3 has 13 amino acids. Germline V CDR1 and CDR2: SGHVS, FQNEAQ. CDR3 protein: CASSGTGWYEQYF.

This chain's CDR3 is CASSFAGAATDTQYF. The chain uses TRBV12-3 or TRBV12-4 and TRBJ2-3. The CDR3 is 15 residues long.